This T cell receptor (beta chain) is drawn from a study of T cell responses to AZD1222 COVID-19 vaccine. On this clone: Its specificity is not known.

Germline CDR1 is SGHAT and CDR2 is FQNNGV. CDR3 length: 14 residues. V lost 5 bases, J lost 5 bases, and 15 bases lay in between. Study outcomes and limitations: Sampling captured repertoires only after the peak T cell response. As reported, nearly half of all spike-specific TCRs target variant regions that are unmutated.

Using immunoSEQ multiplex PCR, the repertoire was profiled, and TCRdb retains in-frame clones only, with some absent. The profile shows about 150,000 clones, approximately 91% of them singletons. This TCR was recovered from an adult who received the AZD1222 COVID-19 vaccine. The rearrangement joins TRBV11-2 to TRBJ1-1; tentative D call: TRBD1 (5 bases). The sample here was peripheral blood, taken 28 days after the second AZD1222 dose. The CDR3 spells CASSGRGGGTEAFF. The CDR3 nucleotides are TGTGCCAGCAGCGGCCGCGGGGGAGGAACTGAAGCTTTCTTT.